This TCR beta chain came from a study of shared clonotypes between healthy human individuals (dated by TCRdb to about 2020). With respect to the entire study: A few men and two women, aged 18 to 49 years, made up the cohort. Per donor, three plates each were used for CD4 naive and CD4 memory, two for CD8 naive, and one for CD8 memory. To estimate repertoire size and how much clonotype sharing occurs between individuals, the study deeply sequenced the blood TCR repertoires of several healthy adults. Libraries were prepared and TCR repertoires were sequenced by different laboratories using diverse techniques, in order to increase sequencing depth and limit assay-specific biases. Leukapheresis yielded between about 0.94 and 9 billion PBMCs per donor. What the work shows at the level of the full study, not this receptor alone: Naive subsets generally had larger estimated clonotype richness than memory subsets. Clonotypes shared by all four sorted-subset donors showed higher generation probabilities than non-shared clonotypes. Sampling was restricted to blood, and TCR repertoires in tissues likely differ from the TCR repertoires found in blood. About 5% of naive CD4, 3.5% of naive CD8, around 2.3% of memory CD4, and around 0.42% of memory CD8 clonotypes were shared across several donors. Incomplete sequencing was indicated by rarefaction of sorted-subset datasets, despite the large sequencing depth. Pairwise subsampling led to the expectation that sequencing depth would affect the degree of clonotype sharing among donors. Because the study included a small number of donors, the genetic and exposure-history diversity represented was limited.

The donors were healthy, HIV-negative adults who had no recently reported acute infections or vaccinations. Every donor was a Caucasian adult living in Nashville, Tennessee, USA. Magnetic negative selection was used to enrich CD4+ T cells, after which naive cells were positively selected on CD45RA and the negative fraction became the memory subset. Blood was obtained by leukapheresis, after which PBMCs were separated by Ficoll-Histopaque density gradient centrifugation and cryopreserved in liquid nitrogen vapor phase. Analytical flow cytometry was used to check the purity and quantity of each magnetically sorted T cell population. Each sorted fraction had its genomic DNA isolated and then quantified by UV absorbance on a Nanodrop 2000c. About this clone itself: Its antigen target is currently unknown. Base quality data are lacking; no much larger clone is found one base away.

For this chain, trimming is 5 bases at the V end and 4 bases at the J end, and the number of junction bases without a gene match is 11. Sequences SGHVS (CDR1) and FNYEAQ (CDR2) are obtained from the germline V gene. From the cysteine up to the phenylalanine, the CDR3 has a length of 17 residues. Of all the DNA, just the CDR3 is kept, 51 bases in frame from base 1. TCR CDR3 regions were amplified from genomic DNA by multiplex PCR using the deep immunoSEQ assay. Extracted genomic DNA from each cell subset was spread evenly across all wells of several immunoSEQ 96-well plates, with each plate serving as a replicate. Each replicate PCR for sorted subsets received approximately 200 ng genomic DNA, equal to some 32,000 T cell genomes. The purified libraries were quantified using a Qubit 3.0 fluorometer, sized with a Bioanalyzer 2100, and then quantified again using the KAPA Library Quantification kit. Each immunoSEQ 96-well plate was sequenced on its own single-read 150-cycle Illumina NextSeq 550 flow cell. In the original analysis: Because the immunoSEQ output held only junctional sequences and lacked quality scores, the filtering could not match the filtering applied to full-length reads. To assign V/J genes and CDR3, sequences were annotated against IMGT germline references using PyIR, a Python wrapper for IgBLAST v1.9. Reads with weak V/J assignments (E-value above 1e-6), missing CDR3, stop codons, out-of-frame junctions, or ambiguous translated residues were removed. V3J clonotypes were defined by identical inferred V gene, J gene, and CDR3 amino acid sequence. Percentage overlap between repertoires was calculated by dividing the number of shared unique clonotypes by the size of the smaller repertoire. Repertoire richness was assessed with RTK rarefaction, the Chao1 estimator, and Recon v2.1 estimates of unobserved clonotypes. Generation probabilities were computed with OLGA for all TCRbeta clonotypes obtained by the gDNA method from a handful of donors. The table was pulled from immuneACCESS by TCRdb, which kept in-frame rearrangements only. Such tables lose some clones; where checked, under half of the loss comes from unresolved V genes, and the rest has no known cause. V and J calls and clone size follow that table, whereas D and trimming were derived from the DNA. For this sample there are a few million clones; around nine tenths appear just once. The ten top clones hold around 0.14% of the sample.

The chain is made from TRBV7-6 and TRBJ2-5, with 12 bases aligning to TRBD1. The sequence was collected from a young man in good health. The sequenced material came from naive CD4+ T cells sorted from blood. The meaning of the sample's cell subset or site label: CD45RA+ positively selected. CDR3 region: CASSLLRRGQGAETQYF. The nucleotides read TGTGCCAGCAGCCTACTACGTCGGGGACAGGGGGCAGAGACCCAGTACTTC.